These 7 T cell receptor beta chains originate from one sample sequenced in a study of technical replicates of blood from a handful of donors. Data came from immunoSEQ multiplex PCR; TCRdb stores just in-frame clones and leaves some out. This table has about 17,000 clones, 70% to 85% appearing once. Source material: PBMCs. Every receptor here comes from a human donor in good health. Some clones in this sample may be carry-over from other donors' samples.

The V gene is TRBV4-2, the J gene TRBJ2-7, with 13 positions matching TRBD2. Germline CDR1 reads LGHNA; CDR2 reads YNFKEQ. This CDR3 spans 18 amino acids. V shed 0 bases, J shed 6 bases, and the junction held 11 bases outside the gene matches. The CDR3 protein is CASSQDLSPGLAGFEQYF. CDR3 sequence (DNA): TGTGCCAGCAGCCAAGACCTCTCACCGGGACTAGCGGGATTCGAGCAGTACTTC.

This clone was detected only once. This chain joins TRBV9 and TRBJ2-5, with TRBD2 matching over 9 bases. The CDR3 consists of 15 residues. Germline V CDR1 and CDR2: SGDLS, YYNGEE. The J segment lost 4 bases and the V segment lost 4 bases, leaving 8 bases of the junction unmatched. The CDR3 DNA reads as TGTGCCAGCAGCCCCCTGGCGGGAGGGGTAGAGACCCAGTACTTC. It codes for CASSPLAGGVETQYF. Full variable domain (rest looked up from reference TRBV9 and TRBJ2-5): DSGVTQTPKHLITATGQRVTLRCSPRSGDLSVYWYQQSLDQGLQFLIQYYNGEERAKGNILERFSAQQFPDLHSELNLSSLELGDSALYFCASSPLAGGVETQYFGPGTRLLVL.

This clone was detected a few times. V usage is TRBV30 and J usage is TRBJ1-1, with 12 bases lining up with TRBD1. The V and J ends lost 0 bases and 4 bases, in that order; junction bases with no gene match: 3. The CDR3 runs 15 residues. Germline CDR1 GTSNPN, CDR2 SVGIG (reference sequence). CDR3 amino acids: CAWSVLGQGATEAFF. The CDR3, as DNA: TGTGCCTGGAGTGTATTGGGACAGGGGGCCACTGAAGCTTTCTTT.

The chain joins TRBV30 to TRBJ2-3; tentative D call: TRBD2 (5 bases). In germline, CDR1 is GTSNPN, CDR2 SVGIG (reference sequence). V gave up 0 bases and J gave up 7 bases, with 8 bases separating them. This CDR3 spans 12 amino acids. The CDR3 here is CAWSVSGYTQYF. In DNA, the CDR3 is TGTGCCTGGAGTGTATCGGGATATACGCAGTATTTT.

The chain employs TRBV5-6 and TRBJ2-7, with TRBD1 as a possible D gene (6 bases). The CDR3 is 13 amino acids. The V gene lost 4 bases and the J gene lost 4 bases, with 12 bases spanning the gap. CDR1 and CDR2 from the germline V gene are SGHDT and YYEEEE. CDR3 sequence: CASSIDRPYEQYF. DNA for the CDR3: TGTGCCAGCAGCATCGACAGGCCGTACGAGCAGTACTTC.

The V call is TRBV27, the J call TRBJ2-1; D remains unclear. CDR3 length: 13 residues. The V gene lost 5 bases and the J gene lost 6 bases, with 11 bases spanning the gap. CDR1 is MNHEY and CDR2 is SMNVEV in the germline V gene (reference sequence). The CDR3 loop reads CASSTMSINEQFF. CDR3 sequence (DNA): TGTGCCAGCAGTACTATGTCAATCAATGAGCAGTTCTTC.

The chain links TRBV2 to TRBJ2-3; 8 bases align to TRBD2. Germline V gene data show CDR1 as SNHLY and CDR2 as FYNNEI. J lost 3 bases, V lost 7 bases, and 6 bases had no gene match. CDR3 length: 14 residues. The CDR3 loop reads CASTETSATDTQYF. For the CDR3, the DNA is TGTGCCAGCACCGAGACTAGCGCAACAGATACGCAGTATTTT.